The 14 T cell receptor beta chains listed next were all sequenced from one sample in a study of blood T cell repertoires in COVID-19. Data came from immunoSEQ multiplex PCR; TCRdb stores just in-frame clones and leaves some out. The sample yields 150,000 to 200,000 clones, 65% to 85% seen once. Sample: PBMCs or T cells enriched from blood (not recorded which). The receptors derive from a woman aged 25 to 45 who had been exposed to COVID-19.

This clone was observed a handful of times. The gene calls are TRBV29-1 and TRBJ2-5; TRBD1 agrees at 8 bases. The CDR3 is 15 residues long. J lost 3 bases, V lost 1 base, and 7 bases had no gene match. Germline loops: CDR1 SQVTM, CDR2 ANQGSEA. The CDR3 here is CSVEGSTGEKETQYF. The CDR3 nucleotides are TGCAGCGTTGAAGGCTCGACAGGGGAGAAAGAGACCCAGTACTTC. The full variable domain, rest sourced from reference TRBV29-1 and TRBJ2-5, is SAVISQKPSRDICQRGTSLTIQCQVDSQVTMMFWYRQQPGQSLTLIATANQGSEATYESGFVIDKFPISRPNLTFSTLTVSNMSPEDSSIYLCSVEGSTGEKETQYFGPGTRLLVL.

This chain uses TRBV6-5 with TRBJ2-5; D ambiguous. Germline V gives CDR1 MNHEY, CDR2 SVGAGI. Trimming took 6 bases from V and 1 from J, leaving 15 bases between them. The CDR3 totals 15 residues. The CDR3: CASSSMTRFQETQYF. As DNA, the CDR3 is TGTGCCAGCAGCTCCATGACGCGGTTCCAAGAGACCCAGTACTTC.

This clone was seen at least ten times. Other nucleotide sequences in the sample specify the same CDR3. This chain uses TRBV5-6 with TRBJ1-6; 7 nucleotides line up with TRBD1. The CDR3 totals 14 residues. Losses at the gene ends were 4 bases for V and 6 bases for J; bases not matched to a gene: 4. Germline lookup yields CDR1 SGHDT and CDR2 YYEEEE. The CDR3 DNA reads TGTGCCAGCAGCCGGGACAGCTTTAATTCACCCCTCCACTTT. Protein product: CASSRDSFNSPLHF. The variable domain in full, completed from reference TRBV5-6 and TRBJ1-6, reads DAGVTQSPTHLIKTRGQQVTLRCSPKSGHDTVSWYQQALGQGPQFIFQYYEEEERQRGNFPDRFSGHQFPNYSSELNVNALLLGDSALYLCASSRDSFNSPLHFGNGTRLTVT.

The chain combines TRBV19 with TRBJ1-2, with 8 bases aligning to TRBD1. The CDR3 contains 14 residues. Trimming cost V 4 bases and J 4 bases; bases outside gene matches: 5. The V gene's germline CDR1 is LNHDA and CDR2 SQIVND (reference sequence). The CDR3 bases are TGTGCCAGTAGTACTGAGGGGACAGGCTATGGCTACACCTTC. Translation: CASSTEGTGYGYTF.

This sequence joins TRBV5-1 and TRBJ1-6, with 7 nucleotides matching TRBD1. Germline V CDR1 and CDR2: SGHRS, YFSETQ. V trimming: 5 bases; J trimming: 9 bases; junction bases outside the gene matches: 14. The CDR3 runs 16 residues. The DNA for the CDR3 is TGCGCCAGCAGTCCCGCTACAACAGGGGAAGGTTCACCCCTCCACTTT. The encoded protein is CASSPATTGEGSPLHF.

This clone came up once. The rearrangement uses TRBV5-5 and TRBJ1-4, with a weak D call TRBD1 (5 bases). The CDR3 contains 15 residues. Germline loops: CDR1 SGHKS, CDR2 YYEKEE (reference sequence). Trimming took off 3 bases at V and 0 bases at J, with 9 bases between the two ends. The CDR3 region is CASSWGQATNEKLFF. The CDR3 DNA reads as TGTGCCAGCAGCTGGGGCCAAGCAACTAATGAAAAACTGTTTTTT.

The chain carries TRBV9 and TRBJ1-6; D is undetermined. V lost 4 bases to trimming and J lost 7 bases, with 18 bases between them. Germline V lookup: CDR1 SGDLS, CDR2 YYNGEE. The CDR3 is 16 residues long. CDR3 DNA sequence: TGTGCCAGCAGCCCCTCTCGGGTTAGTATCAATTCACCCCTCCACTTT. Translation gives CASSPSRVSINSPLHF.

The chain joins TRBV29-1 to TRBJ1-1, with D maybe TRBD1 (5 bases). V was cut by 4 bases and J by 10 bases, with 16 bases left in between. The CDR3 is 12 amino acids. Germline CDR1 and CDR2: SQVTM and ANQGSEA. In DNA, the CDR3 is TGCAGCGTTGGGGGCGCGGTTGGTGGAGCTTTCTTT. This codes for CSVGGAVGGAFF.

The chain is built from TRBV7-2 and TRBJ2-1; 9 bases match TRBD2. Germline V lookup: CDR1 SGHTA, CDR2 FQGNSA. After removal of 2 bases from V and 0 bases from J, the junction contained 11 bases not matched to a gene. The CDR3 contains 19 residues. The CDR3 DNA is TGTGCCAGCAGCTTAAATCTAGCGGGGTCTTTGAGCTCCTACAATGAGCAGTTCTTC. This gives the protein CASSLNLAGSLSSYNEQFF. The entire variable domain, with the rest obtained from reference TRBV7-2 and TRBJ2-1, is as follows: GAGVSQSPSNKVTEKGKDVELRCDPISGHTALYWYRQSLGQGLEFLIYFQGNSAPDKSGLPSDRFSAERTGGSVSTLTIQRTQQEDSAVYLCASSLNLAGSLSSYNEQFFGPGTRLTVL.

V gene TRBV19 combines with J gene TRBJ1-5; D is unresolved. Trimming pared 7 bases from V and 0 bases from J, leaving 10 bases between. The CDR3 sequence is 14 residues long. CDR1 LNHDA and CDR2 SQIVND come from the germline V gene (reference sequence). The CDR3 loop is CASTPGYSNQPQHF. CDR3 coding DNA: TGTGCCAGTACCCCCGGGTATAGCAATCAGCCCCAGCATTTT.

This clone appeared a single time. The rearrangement links TRBV29-1 to TRBJ1-2; D perhaps matches TRBD1 (6 bases). Looked up from germline, CDR1 is SQVTM and CDR2 is ANQGSEA. Trimming shortened V by 5 bases and J by 4 bases, and 11 bases separated the two germline ends. The CDR3 extends over 12 amino acids. CDR3 sequence (DNA): TGCAGCGTTTGGGAGGGGGTCTATGGCTACACCTTC. This translates into CSVWEGVYGYTF.

The chain couples TRBV2 to TRBJ2-2, with D possibly TRBD2 on 6 matching bases. Per germline, CDR1 SNHLY and CDR2 FYNNEI. The CDR3 spans 14 residues. V lost 6 bases to trimming and J lost 3 bases, with 11 bases between them. The CDR3 nucleotides read TGTGCCAGCAGGGATCGGGGGTACACCGGGGAGCTGTTTTTT. It specifies CASRDRGYTGELFF.

The genes are TRBV3-1 (or the pseudogene TRBV3-2) and TRBJ2-3; 9 bases are shared with TRBD2. Germline V lookup: CDR1 LGHDT, CDR2 YNNKEL (reference sequence). Unmatched junction bases numbered 4, after V lost 1 base and J lost 2 bases. The CDR3 runs to 16 residues. The CDR3 DNA reads TGTGCCAGCAGCCAAGTAGCGGGGGACCTCACAGATACGCAGTATTTT. This sequence encodes CASSQVAGDLTDTQYF.

The CDR3 sequence: CASSQDSTGSTTGELFF. The CDR3 coding sequence is TGCGCCAGCAGCCAAGATAGTACAGGGAGTACAACCGGGGAGCTGTTTTTT. The J gene is TRBJ2-2, the V gene TRBV4-3; perhaps TRBD1 as D (6 bases). Trimming shortened V by 0 bases and J by 5 bases, and 16 bases separated the two germline ends. The germline V gene encodes CDR1 LGHNA and CDR2 YSLEER. This CDR3 region has 17 residues.